The next 7 T cell receptor beta chains were all read from a single sample in a study of blood T cells in healthy people across ages. A second roughly 7 to 11 cycle PCR used barcoded and J-beta primers. TCRdb re-derived calls from the 5' RACE reads in MiXCR, one entry per CDR3 protein. The sample lists approximately 600,000 distinct CDR3 sequences, 58% occurring once. The sample taken for sequencing was blood. The origin of the receptors is a man aged 55-75 years in good health.

This clonotype was detected only once. The V and J genes are TRBV20-1 and TRBJ1-1; D is ambiguous. The germline gives CDR1 DFQATT, CDR2 SNEGSKA (reference sequence). V shed 3 bases and J shed 1 base, with 9 bases lying between them. There are 13 residues in the CDR3. Written as DNA, the CDR3 is TGCAGTGCTAGTCAGGTCACGAACACTGAAGCTTTCTTT. This encodes CSASQVTNTEAFF.

There are a few counts of this clonotype. This chain links TRBV7-2 with TRBJ1-2; D gene unclear. The germline V gene has CDR1 SGHTA and CDR2 FQGNSA. The CDR3 loop spans 14 amino acids. The V end lost 2 bases, the J end lost 5 bases, and 12 bases lay between the germline ends. The chain's CDR3 is CASSLNQGPYGYTF. DNA for the CDR3: TGTGCCAGCAGCTTAAATCAAGGCCCGTATGGCTACACCTTC.

The chain couples TRBV7-2 to TRBJ1-6, with D unclear. CDR1 SGHTA and CDR2 FQGNSA come from the germline V gene. The length of the CDR3 is 15 residues. V shed 1 base and J shed 8 bases, with 12 bases lying between them. The CDR3 loop reads CASSLGASFDSPLHF. The CDR3 DNA reads TGTGCCAGCAGCTTAGGGGCCAGTTTTGATTCACCCCTCCACTTT.

The V call is TRBV5-1, the J call TRBJ2-7, with D uncertain. The V gene lost 5 bases and the J gene lost 0 bases, with 9 bases spanning the gap. Germline assignment: CDR1 SGHRS and CDR2 YFSETQ. The CDR3 has 13 residues. Written as DNA, the CDR3 is TGCGCCAGCAGGGATGGAACCTCCTACGAGCAGTACTTC. It is translated as CASRDGTSYEQYF.

The chain joins TRBV5-1 to TRBJ2-7; no clear D gene. The CDR3 spans 12 residues. V lost 1 base to trimming and J lost 7 bases, with 9 bases between them. Looked up from germline, CDR1 is SGHRS and CDR2 is YFSETQ. CDR3 bases: TGCGCCAGCAGCTTGACACGTTTGGAGCAGTACTTC. As protein: CASSLTRLEQYF. The complete variable domain, with remaining parts taken from reference TRBV5-1 and TRBJ2-7, reads KAGVTQTPRYLIKTRGQQVTLSCSPISGHRSVSWYQQTPGQGLQFLFEYFSETQRNKGNFPGRFSGRQFSNSRSEMNVSTLELGDSALYLCASSLTRLEQYFGPGTRLTVT.

This clonotype was recorded a few times. V and J are TRBV5-1 and TRBJ1-2; possibly TRBD1 for D (5 bases). Germline CDR1 SGHRS, CDR2 YFSETQ. This CDR3 is built from 20 residues. V lost 0 bases to trimming and J lost 5 bases, with 29 bases between them. The CDR3 sequence: CASSLASTGGGSSKSYGYTF. The CDR3 coding sequence is TGCGCCAGCAGCTTGGCCTCCACAGGTGGGGGGAGCTCAAAATCGTATGGCTACACCTTC.

Comments on this clonotype: This may stem from a read error, because a much larger clone lies one nucleotide away. V and J are TRBV4-1 and TRBJ1-5; tentative D call: TRBD1 (6 bases). Germline CDR1 reads MGHRA; CDR2 reads YSYEKL. CDR3 length: 16 amino acids. DNA of the CDR3: TGCGCCAGCAGCCAAGATCTGAGGGGGAGCAAGCAGCCCCAGCATTTT. It yields the protein CASSQDLRGSKQPQHF.